Listed here are 2 T cell receptor beta chains from one sample, sequenced in a study of breast tumors, draining lymph nodes, adjacent tissues. TCRdb re-derived calls from the multiplex PCR reads in MiXCR, one entry per CDR3 protein. The data show approximately 9,100 distinct CDR3 sequences, roughly 41% seen once. The sample consisted of tumor-adjacent breast tissue. The receptors shown here come from a female donor with breast cancer. Some clones in this sample may be carry-over from other donors' samples.

The chain is built from TRBV13 and TRBJ2-1; D not certain. Trimming pared 4 bases from V and 6 bases from J, leaving 4 bases between. From germline, CDR1 is PRHDT and CDR2 FYEKMQ (reference sequence). CDR3 length: 11 amino acids. CDR3: CASSSLNEQFF. CDR3 sequence (DNA): TGTGCCAGCAGCTCACTCAATGAGCAGTTCTTC.

This clonotype was observed many times. V is TRBV6-5 and J is TRBJ1-2; D not resolved. V was trimmed by 0 bases and J by 5 bases, leaving 4 bases between them. The CDR3 has 12 amino acids. Germline loops: CDR1 MNHEY, CDR2 SVGAGI. In DNA form, the CDR3 reads TGTGCCAGCAGTTACTCAGGGTATGGCTACACCTTC. Translation gives CASSYSGYGYTF.